One TCR beta chain is described in this entry. Its antigen is unknown. Trimming removed 3 bases from V and 6 bases from J, with 16 bases in between. Germline V CDR1 and CDR2: DFQATT, SNEGSKA (reference sequence). The CDR3 contains 14 residues. The data originate from a study of blood T cells in healthy people across ages. Study-wide points: As age increased, TCR beta diversity per million T cells fell in a roughly linear fashion. Whereas aged donors had fewer naive CD4+ cells, long-lived donors had more of them and higher diversity.

Through a sample-barcoded 5' primer and a J-beta primer mix, a second PCR was run for about 7 to 12 cycles. TCRdb re-called the 5' RACE reads through MiXCR, storing one row per CDR3 protein. Of 1.2 million to 1.5 million distinct CDR3 sequences detected, 35% to 45% appear once; the ten largest clones hold 7% to 9.5%. The specimen was blood. The rearrangement uses TRBV20-1 and TRBJ2-3, with D possibly TRBD2 on 5 matching bases. The TCR sequence derives from a woman in her late teens or twenties in good health. CDR3 amino acids: CSASTSSVLDTQYF. Written as DNA, the CDR3 is TGCAGTGCTAGTACTAGTTCCGTTCTGGATACGCAGTATTTT.